This TCR beta chain was recorded in a study of blood T cell repertoires in COVID-19. With V trimmed by 5 bases and J by 10 bases, 12 bases remained unmatched. The CDR3 length is 16 residues. Germline CDR1 is SGHTA and CDR2 is FQGTGA. Here immunoSEQ multiplex PCR was the method, and the copy in TCRdb shows in-frame clones only, minus some. The sample yields around 140,000 clones, over 80% seen once. This sequence joins TRBV7-3 and TRBJ2-1; 12 nucleotides agree with TRBD2. The receptor was isolated from a woman aged 50 to 60 with acute or convalescent COVID-19. Input material: peripheral blood. The chain's CDR3 is CASSPPGLAGSGEQFF. CDR3 nucleotides: TGTGCCAGCAGCCCGCCGGGACTAGCGGGCTCGGGAGAGCAGTTCTTC.